This TCR beta chain was found in a study of blood T cell repertoires in COVID-19. Study details: Both acute and convalescent COVID-19 samples were obtained from the United States, Italy and Spain.

The CDR3 is 11 amino acids. The V end lost 3 bases, the J end lost 5 bases, and 3 bases lay between the germline ends. CDR1 is SEHNR, CDR2 FQNEAQ, per germline (reference sequence). Participants, about 18 to 89 years old, spanned 24 US areas. Cohort assignment relied on participant-reported clinical history. This table comes from immunoSEQ multiplex PCR, and its TCRdb copy is limited to in-frame clones, with some not included. The sample lists some 490,000 clones, 80% to 90% occurring once. Sequenced sample: PBMCs or T cells enriched from blood (not recorded which). The rearrangement joins TRBV7-9 to TRBJ2-3, with no clear D. The sequence was collected from a woman in her fifties or sixties who had recovered from COVID-19. As DNA, the CDR3 is TGTGCCAGCAGCTTCATAGATACGCAGTATTTT. It is translated as CASSFIDTQYF.